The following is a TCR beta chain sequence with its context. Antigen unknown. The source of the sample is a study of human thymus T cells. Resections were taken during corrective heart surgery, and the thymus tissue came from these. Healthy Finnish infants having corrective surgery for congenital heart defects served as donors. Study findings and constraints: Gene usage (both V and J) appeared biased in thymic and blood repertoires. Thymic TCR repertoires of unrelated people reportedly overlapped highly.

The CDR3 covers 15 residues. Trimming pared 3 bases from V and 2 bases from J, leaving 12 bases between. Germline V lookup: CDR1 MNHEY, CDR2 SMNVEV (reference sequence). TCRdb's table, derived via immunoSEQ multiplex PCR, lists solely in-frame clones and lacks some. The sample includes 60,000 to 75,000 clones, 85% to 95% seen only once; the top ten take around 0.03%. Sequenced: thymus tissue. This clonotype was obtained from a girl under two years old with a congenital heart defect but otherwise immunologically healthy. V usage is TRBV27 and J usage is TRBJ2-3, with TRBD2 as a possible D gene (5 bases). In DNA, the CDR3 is TGTGCCAGCAGTTTCATGCTCGGGAACACAGATACGCAGTATTTT. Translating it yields CASSFMLGNTDTQYF.